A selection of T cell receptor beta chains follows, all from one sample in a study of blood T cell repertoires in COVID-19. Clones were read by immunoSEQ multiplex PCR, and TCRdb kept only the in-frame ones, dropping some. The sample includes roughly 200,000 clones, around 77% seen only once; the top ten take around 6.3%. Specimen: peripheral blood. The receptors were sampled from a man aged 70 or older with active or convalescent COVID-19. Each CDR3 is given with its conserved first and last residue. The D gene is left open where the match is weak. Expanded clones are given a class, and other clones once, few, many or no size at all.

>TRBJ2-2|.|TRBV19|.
TGTGCCAGTAGTCTCGGACTTCACACCGGGGAGCTGTTTTTT
CASSLGLHTGELFF
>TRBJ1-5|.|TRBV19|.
TGTGCCAGTAGTGTCCGTTTTCAGCCCCAGCATTTT
CASSVRFQPQHF
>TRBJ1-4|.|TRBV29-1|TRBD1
TGCAGCGTCTCAGGGGGGCTGAATGAAAAACTGTTTTTT
CSVSGGLNEKLFF
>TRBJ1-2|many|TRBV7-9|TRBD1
TGTGCCAGCAGCCTTGGACAGGGCGAGGACTATGGCTACACCTTC
CASSLGQGEDYGYTF
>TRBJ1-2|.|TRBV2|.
TGTGCCAGCACCCAAGGGGATGGCTACACCTTC
CASTQGDGYTF
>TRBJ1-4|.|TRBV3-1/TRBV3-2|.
TGTGCCAGCAGCCTTCAGGCCTCGGAAAAACTGTTTTTT
CASSLQASEKLFF
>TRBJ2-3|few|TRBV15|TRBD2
TGTGCCACCAGCAGAGAACTAGCGGGGGTAGCAGATACGCAGTATTTT
CATSRELAGVADTQYF
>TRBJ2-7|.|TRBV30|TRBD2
TGTGCGCTGGAGCGGGAGGGGGGCCTCTTC
CALEREGGLF
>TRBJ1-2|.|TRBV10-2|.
TGCGCCAGCAGGGAGGGGCACGGTTCGGGATACTATGGCTACACCTTC
CASREGHGSGYYGYTF
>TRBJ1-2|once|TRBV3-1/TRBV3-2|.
TGTGCCAGCAGCTATTCGACATATGCAGATGGCTACACCTTC
CASSYSTYADGYTF
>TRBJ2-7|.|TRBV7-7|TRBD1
TGTGCTAGCAGCGTGGGGCAGGGGGCGCAGGACGAGCAGTACTTC
CASSVGQGAQDEQYF
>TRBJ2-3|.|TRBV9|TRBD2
TGTGCCAGCAGCGCCGGGACTAGCGGGGGCCTTAGCACAGATACGCAGTATTTT
CASSAGTSGGLSTDTQYF
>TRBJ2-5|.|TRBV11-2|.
TGTGCCAGCAGCTTGTCTCCTAGCGTGGAGACCCAGTACTTC
CASSLSPSVETQYF
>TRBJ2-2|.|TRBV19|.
TGTGCCAGTACCCCCGCATTACTAGCTGCGAACACCGGGGAGCTGTTTTTT
CASTPALLAANTGELFF
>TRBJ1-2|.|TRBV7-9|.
TGTGCCAGCAGCTTAGCCCAGGCCGCAACCTACACCTTC
CASSLAQAATYTF
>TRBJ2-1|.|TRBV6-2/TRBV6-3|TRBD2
TGTGCCAGCAGTAGAAGGCGGGGGGGCCCCGGCGATGAGCAGTTCTTC
CASSRRRGGPGDEQFF
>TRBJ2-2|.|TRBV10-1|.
TGCGCCAGCAGTGAGTCTGGCAGGGGAGACACCGGGGAGCTGTTTTTT
CASSESGRGDTGELFF
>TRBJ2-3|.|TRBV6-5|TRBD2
TGTGCCAGCAGTAAGCGGGAGGGAGCAGATACGCAGTATTTT
CASSKREGADTQYF
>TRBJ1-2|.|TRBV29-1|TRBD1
TGCAGCGTGTCAACAGGGGGCGACTATGGCTACACCTTC
CSVSTGGDYGYTF
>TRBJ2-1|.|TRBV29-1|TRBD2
TGCAGCGTAGATGGCCTAGCGGGGGGGTATGGGCAGTTCTTC
CSVDGLAGGYGQFF
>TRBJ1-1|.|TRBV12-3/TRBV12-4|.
TGTGCCAGCAAAAACCAGGGCACTGAAGCTTTCTTT
CASKNQGTEAFF
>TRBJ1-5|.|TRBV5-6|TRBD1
TGTGCCAGCAGCTACAGACAGGGTGGCGACAATCAGCCCCAGCATTTT
CASSYRQGGDNQPQHF
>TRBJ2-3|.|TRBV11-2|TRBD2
TGTGCCAGCAGCTTAGCCCGGACTAGCGGGACAGATACGCAGTATTTT
CASSLARTSGTDTQYF